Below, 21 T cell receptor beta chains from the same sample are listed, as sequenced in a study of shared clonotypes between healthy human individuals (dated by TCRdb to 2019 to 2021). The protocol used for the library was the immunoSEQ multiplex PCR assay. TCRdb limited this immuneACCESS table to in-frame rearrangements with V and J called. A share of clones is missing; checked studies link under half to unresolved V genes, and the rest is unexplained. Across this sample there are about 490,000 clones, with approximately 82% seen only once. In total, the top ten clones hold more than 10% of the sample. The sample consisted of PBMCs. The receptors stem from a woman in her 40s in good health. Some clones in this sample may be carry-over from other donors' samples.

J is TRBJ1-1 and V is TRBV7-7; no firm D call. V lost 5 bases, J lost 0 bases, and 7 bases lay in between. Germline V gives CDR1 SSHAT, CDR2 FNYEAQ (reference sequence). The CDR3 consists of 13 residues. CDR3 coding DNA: TGTGCCAGCAGCCGTGAAATGAACACTGAAGCTTTCTTT. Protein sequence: CASSREMNTEAFF.

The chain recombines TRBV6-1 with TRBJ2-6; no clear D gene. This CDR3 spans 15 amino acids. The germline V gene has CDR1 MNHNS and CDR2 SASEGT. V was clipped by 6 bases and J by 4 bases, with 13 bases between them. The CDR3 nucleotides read TGTGCCAGCAGCGCCGGTGATACCGGGGCCAACGTCCTGACTTTC. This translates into CASSAGDTGANVLTF.

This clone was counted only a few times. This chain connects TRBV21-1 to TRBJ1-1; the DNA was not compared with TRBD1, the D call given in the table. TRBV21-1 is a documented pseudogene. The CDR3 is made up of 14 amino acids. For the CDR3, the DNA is TGTGCCAGCAGCAAAGGTGAGGACAGCACTGAAGCTTTCTTT. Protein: CASSKGEDSTEAFF.

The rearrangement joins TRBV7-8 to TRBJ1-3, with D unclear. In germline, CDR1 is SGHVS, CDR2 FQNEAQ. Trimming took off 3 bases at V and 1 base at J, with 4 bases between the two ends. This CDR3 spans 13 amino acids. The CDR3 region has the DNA TGTGCCAGCAGCTTCGGTTCTGGAAACACCATATATTTT. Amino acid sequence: CASSFGSGNTIYF.

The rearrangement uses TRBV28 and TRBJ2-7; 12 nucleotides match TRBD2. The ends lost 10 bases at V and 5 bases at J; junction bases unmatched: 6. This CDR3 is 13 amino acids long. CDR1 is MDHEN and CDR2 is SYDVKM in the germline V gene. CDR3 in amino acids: CATGLAGPHEQYF. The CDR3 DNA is TGTGCCACCGGACTAGCGGGACCCCACGAGCAGTACTTC.

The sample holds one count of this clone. The CDR3 loop reads CASSGTANTEAFF. The CDR3, as DNA: TGTGCCAGTAGCGGGACAGCGAACACTGAAGCTTTCTTT. The chain uses TRBV19 and TRBJ1-1; 7 nucleotides align to TRBD1. Germline V gives CDR1 LNHDA, CDR2 SQIVND (reference sequence). The CDR3 consists of 13 residues. Trimming took 6 bases from V and 1 from J; bases not matched to a gene: 2.

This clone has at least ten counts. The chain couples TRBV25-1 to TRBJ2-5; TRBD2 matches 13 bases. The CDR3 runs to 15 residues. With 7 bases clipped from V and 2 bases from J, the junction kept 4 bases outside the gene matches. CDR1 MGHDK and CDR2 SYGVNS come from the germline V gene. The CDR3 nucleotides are TGTGCCAGCAATTCGGGACTAGCGGGGCAAGAGACCCAGTACTTC. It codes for CASNSGLAGQETQYF.

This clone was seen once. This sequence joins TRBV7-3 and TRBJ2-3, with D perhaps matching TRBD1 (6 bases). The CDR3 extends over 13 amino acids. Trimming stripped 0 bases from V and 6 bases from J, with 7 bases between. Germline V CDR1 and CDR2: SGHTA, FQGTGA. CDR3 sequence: CASSLTRGDTQYF. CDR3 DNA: TGTGCCAGCAGCTTAACGAGGGGGGATACGCAGTATTTT. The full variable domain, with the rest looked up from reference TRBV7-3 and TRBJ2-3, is GAGVSQTPSNKVTEKGKYVELRCDPISGHTALYWYRQSLGQGPEFLIYFQGTGAADDSGLPNDRFFAVRPEGSVSTLKIQRTERGDSAVYLCASSLTRGDTQYFGPGTRLTVL.

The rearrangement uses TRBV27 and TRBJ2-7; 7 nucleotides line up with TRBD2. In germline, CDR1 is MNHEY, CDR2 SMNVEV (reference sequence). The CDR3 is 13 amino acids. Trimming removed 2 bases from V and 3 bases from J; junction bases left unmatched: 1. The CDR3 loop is CASSLAGDYEQYF. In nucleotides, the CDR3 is TGTGCCAGCAGTTTAGCGGGAGACTACGAGCAGTACTTC.

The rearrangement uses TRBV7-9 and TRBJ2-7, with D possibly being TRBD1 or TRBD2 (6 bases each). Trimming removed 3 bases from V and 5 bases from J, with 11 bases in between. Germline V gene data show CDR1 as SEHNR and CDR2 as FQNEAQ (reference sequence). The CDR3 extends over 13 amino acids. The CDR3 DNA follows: TGTGCCAGCAGCTTCCCCGGGGGCCACGAGCAGTACTTC. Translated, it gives CASSFPGGHEQYF.

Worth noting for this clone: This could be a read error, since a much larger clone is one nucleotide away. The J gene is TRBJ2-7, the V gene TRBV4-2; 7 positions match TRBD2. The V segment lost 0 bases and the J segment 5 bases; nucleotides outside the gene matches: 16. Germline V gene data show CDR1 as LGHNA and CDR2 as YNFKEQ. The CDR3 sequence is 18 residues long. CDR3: CASSQEWVGGPFVHEQYF. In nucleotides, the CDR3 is TGTGCCAGCAGCCAAGAGTGGGTGGGAGGGCCTTTCGTACACGAGCAGTACTTC.

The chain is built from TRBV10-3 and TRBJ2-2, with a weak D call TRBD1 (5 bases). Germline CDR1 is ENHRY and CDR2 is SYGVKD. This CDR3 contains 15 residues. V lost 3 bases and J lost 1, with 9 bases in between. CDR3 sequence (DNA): TGTGCCATCAGTGACTACGACAGGAACACCGGGGAGCTGTTTTTT. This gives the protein CAISDYDRNTGELFF.

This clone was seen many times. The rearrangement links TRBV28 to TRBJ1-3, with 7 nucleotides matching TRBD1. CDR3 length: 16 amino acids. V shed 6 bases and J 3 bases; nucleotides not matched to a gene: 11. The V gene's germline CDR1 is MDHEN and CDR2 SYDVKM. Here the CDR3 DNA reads TGTGCCAGCAGCCCTAGGGGGCAGGAGAATGGAAACACCATATATTTT. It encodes CASSPRGQENGNTIYF.

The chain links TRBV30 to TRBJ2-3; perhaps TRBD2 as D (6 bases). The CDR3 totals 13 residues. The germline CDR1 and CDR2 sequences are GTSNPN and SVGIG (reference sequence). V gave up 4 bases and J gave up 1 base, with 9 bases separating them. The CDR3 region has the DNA TGTGCCTGGAACGGGAGAGGCACAGATACGCAGTATTTT. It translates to CAWNGRGTDTQYF.

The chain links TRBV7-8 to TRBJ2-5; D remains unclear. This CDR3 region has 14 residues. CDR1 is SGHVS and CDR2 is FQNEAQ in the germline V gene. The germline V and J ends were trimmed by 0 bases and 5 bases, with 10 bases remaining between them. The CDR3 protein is CASSLAAVWETQYF. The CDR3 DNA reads TGTGCCAGCAGCTTAGCGGCAGTATGGGAGACCCAGTACTTC.

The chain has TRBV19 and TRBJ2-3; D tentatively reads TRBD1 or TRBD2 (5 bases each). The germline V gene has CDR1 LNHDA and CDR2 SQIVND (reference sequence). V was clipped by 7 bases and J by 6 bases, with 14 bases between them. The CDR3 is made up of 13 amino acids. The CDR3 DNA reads TGTGCCAGTACCGCTGCGTGGGGGGATACGCAGTATTTT. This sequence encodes CASTAAWGDTQYF.

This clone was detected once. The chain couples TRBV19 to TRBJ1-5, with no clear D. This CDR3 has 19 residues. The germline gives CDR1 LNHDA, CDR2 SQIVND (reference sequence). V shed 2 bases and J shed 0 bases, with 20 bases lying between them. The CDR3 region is CASSITGSSTRYSNQPQHF. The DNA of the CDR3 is TGTGCCAGTAGTATAACCGGGTCATCAACTCGATATAGCAATCAGCCCCAGCATTTT.

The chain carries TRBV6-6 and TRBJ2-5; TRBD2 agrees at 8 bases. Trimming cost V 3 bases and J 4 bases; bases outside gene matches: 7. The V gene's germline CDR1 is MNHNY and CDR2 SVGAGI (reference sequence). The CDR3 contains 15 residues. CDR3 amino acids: CASSYPRTSLETQYF. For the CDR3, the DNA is TGTGCCAGCAGTTATCCCCGGACTAGCTTAGAGACCCAGTACTTC.

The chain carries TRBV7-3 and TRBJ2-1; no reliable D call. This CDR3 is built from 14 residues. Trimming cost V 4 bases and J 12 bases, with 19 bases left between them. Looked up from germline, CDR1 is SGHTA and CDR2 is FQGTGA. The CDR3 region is CASSSYERGARQFF. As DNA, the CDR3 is TGTGCCAGCAGCTCGTATGAGCGTGGCGCTAGGCAGTTCTTC.

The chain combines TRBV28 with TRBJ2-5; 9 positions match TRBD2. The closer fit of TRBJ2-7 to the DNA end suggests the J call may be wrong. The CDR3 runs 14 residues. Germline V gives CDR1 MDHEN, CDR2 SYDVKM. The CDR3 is CASSRGLATYEQYF. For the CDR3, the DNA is TGTGCCAGCAGCCGGGGACTAGCCACCTACGAGCAGTACTTC.

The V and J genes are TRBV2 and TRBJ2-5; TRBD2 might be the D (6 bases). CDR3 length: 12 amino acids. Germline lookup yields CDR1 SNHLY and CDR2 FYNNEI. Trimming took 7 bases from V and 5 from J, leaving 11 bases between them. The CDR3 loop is CASKRGRETQYF. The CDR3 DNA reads TGTGCCAGCAAACGGGGGAGGGAGACCCAGTACTTC.